Listed here are 13 T cell receptor beta chains from one sample, sequenced in a study of blood T cell repertoires in COVID-19. Clones were sequenced by immunoSEQ multiplex PCR, and TCRdb holds only the in-frame ones, with some missing. The data show around 160,000 clones, around nine tenths seen once. Source material: peripheral blood. The receptors shown here come from a woman in her 70s with COVID-19, enrolled during active disease.

This clone was recorded once. The chain joins TRBV28 to TRBJ1-2; 10 positions agree with TRBD1. Germline CDR1 and CDR2: MDHEN and SYDVKM. With V trimmed by 7 bases and J by 5 bases, 13 bases remained unmatched. CDR3 length equals 16 residues. Here the CDR3 reads CASTSSGTGERYGYTF. CDR3 DNA: TGTGCCAGCACCTCAAGCGGGACAGGGGAACGTTATGGCTACACCTTC.

The chain has TRBV20-1 and TRBJ2-5; 9 positions agree with TRBD1. The CDR3 is 14 amino acids. CDR1 and CDR2 from the germline V gene are DFQATT and SNEGSKA (reference sequence). Trimming at V came to 3 bases and at J to 4 bases, leaving 6 bases not matched to a gene. The CDR3 sequence: CSASPRTGVETQYF. In DNA form, the CDR3 reads TGCAGTGCTAGTCCTCGGACAGGGGTAGAGACCCAGTACTTC.

V and J are TRBV28 and TRBJ1-5; possible D gene TRBD1, 5 bases. V was pared by 4 bases and J by 0 bases, with 10 bases between. The CDR3 has 15 amino acids. Germline-derived CDR1 and CDR2 are MDHEN and SYDVKM. The CDR3 protein is CASSSRGGSNQPQHF. The DNA for the CDR3 is TGTGCCAGCAGTTCCCGGGGGGGTAGCAATCAGCCCCAGCATTTT.

V gene TRBV5-1 combines with J gene TRBJ2-1, with 12 nucleotides matching TRBD2. Germline CDR1 SGHRS, CDR2 YFSETQ. V was clipped by 4 bases and J by 5 bases; unmatched bases: 7. This CDR3 contains 16 residues. CDR3 DNA: TGCGCCAGCAGCCCCCGACTAGCGGGGGAGGACAATGAGCAGTTCTTC. Translating it yields CASSPRLAGEDNEQFF.

This rearrangement joins TRBV14 to TRBJ1-1; TRBD1 matches at 7 bases. Germline-derived CDR1 and CDR2 are SGHDN and FVKESK. The CDR3 totals 16 residues. Germline trimming cut 3 bases from V and 3 bases from J; bases unmatched to any gene: 10. CDR3 coding DNA: TGTGCCAGCAGCCAGGGGCCGGGACAGAGATACACTGAAGCTTTCTTT. Encoded protein: CASSQGPGQRYTEAFF.

The rearrangement joins TRBV19 to TRBJ1-1; TRBD1 agrees at 7 bases. The CDR3 totals 13 residues. Trimming cost V 5 bases and J 5 bases; bases outside gene matches: 5. The germline V gene encodes CDR1 LNHDA and CDR2 SQIVND (reference sequence). CDR3: CASSLTGRTEAFF. The DNA of the CDR3 is TGTGCCAGTAGTTTGACAGGGAGAACTGAAGCTTTCTTT.

V gene TRBV28 combines with J gene TRBJ1-1; D not certain. CDR3 length: 12 amino acids. Germline V gene lookup returns CDR1 MDHEN and CDR2 SYDVKM. V was shortened by 1 base and J by 7 bases, with 7 bases between the two germline ends. Here the CDR3 reads CASSLLVDEAFF. The CDR3 region has the DNA TGTGCCAGCAGTTTATTGGTAGATGAAGCTTTCTTT.

The rearrangement joins TRBV11-2 to TRBJ2-1; 7 bases match TRBD2. The germline V gene encodes CDR1 SGHAT and CDR2 FQNNGV. This CDR3 spans 15 amino acids. V lost 1 base to trimming and J lost 7 bases; unmatched junction nucleotides: 7. Written as DNA, the CDR3 is TGTGCCAGCAGCTTAGCGGGGGGAGGAAAAAATGAGCAGTTCTTC. This encodes CASSLAGGGKNEQFF.

The chain is built from TRBV6-5 and TRBJ1-2; TRBD1 agrees at 8 bases. Trimming took 3 bases from V and 5 from J; bases not matched to a gene: 5. The CDR3 has 14 residues. The germline gives CDR1 MNHEY, CDR2 SVGAGI. This chain's CDR3 is CASSYRDRGYGYTF. CDR3 DNA: TGTGCCAGCAGTTATCGAGACAGGGGATATGGCTACACCTTC.

This clone was detected a few times. In nucleotides, the CDR3 is TGTGCCAGCAGCCCCAGGGACAGGGCTGGAAACACCATATATTTT. Translating gives CASSPRDRAGNTIYF. This chain links TRBV7-2 with TRBJ1-3, with 9 positions matching TRBD1. The CDR3 sequence is 15 residues long. With 5 bases clipped from V and 2 bases from J, the junction kept 4 bases outside the gene matches. Germline V CDR1 and CDR2: SGHTA, FQGNSA.

This chain connects TRBV5-4 to TRBJ1-4, with a possible D match to TRBD1 (6 bases). Germline V gene lookup returns CDR1 SGHNT and CDR2 YYREEE (reference sequence). The CDR3 is 15 residues long. Trimming removed 4 bases at V and 0 bases at J, with 10 bases between. The DNA for the CDR3 is TGTGCCAGCAGCCCCAGGGGCGCAACTAATGAAAAACTGTTTTTT. It specifies CASSPRGATNEKLFF.

The chain is built from TRBV30 and TRBJ1-2; 7 positions match TRBD1. Germline CDR1 and CDR2: GTSNPN and SVGIG (reference sequence). The CDR3 has 15 residues. V shed 1 base, J shed 2 bases, and the junction held 7 bases outside the gene matches. CDR3: CAWSASQTGNYGYTF. CDR3 nucleotide sequence: TGTGCCTGGAGTGCCTCCCAGACAGGGAACTATGGCTACACCTTC.

J is TRBJ1-2 and V is TRBV19, with 9 bases fitting TRBD1. Germline CDR1 is LNHDA and CDR2 is SQIVND (reference sequence). The V segment lost 4 bases and the J segment 6 bases; nucleotides outside the gene matches: 6. The CDR3 runs to 14 residues. The CDR3 nucleotides are TGTGCCAGTAGTACAAGGGACAGGGAAGATGGCTACACCTTC. This gives the protein CASSTRDREDGYTF.